These 8 T cell receptor beta chains share one sample of origin, sequenced in a study of blood T cell repertoires in COVID-19 (dated by TCRdb to the early 2020s). Library generation was performed with the immunoSEQ multiplex PCR assay. This is the immuneACCESS table as TCRdb keeps it, with only in-frame sequences that have V and J called. A part of the clones is gone; compared with another copy, unresolved V genes explain less than half, and the rest is unexplained. The sample table shows 30,000 to 40,000 clones, and around 90% are seen once. The biggest ten clones account for approximately 19% of the sample. The sequencing input was peripheral blood. The receptors shown here come from an elderly man with acute or convalescent COVID-19.

This chain connects TRBV2 to TRBJ2-7, with 8 nucleotides matching TRBD1. The CDR3 is made up of 13 amino acids. CDR1 and CDR2 (germline): SNHLY, FYNNEI. Trimming removed 4 bases from V and 9 bases from J; junction bases left unmatched: 8. The chain's CDR3 is CASSVDRGRRQYF. The CDR3 coding sequence is TGTGCCAGCAGTGTTGACAGGGGAAGAAGGCAGTACTTC.

This chain uses TRBV11-2 with TRBJ1-6; D perhaps matches TRBD1 (6 bases). Trimming removed 0 bases from V and 6 bases from J, with 9 bases in between. Germline loops: CDR1 SGHAT, CDR2 FQNNGV. This CDR3 is 15 amino acids long. The CDR3 region has the DNA TGTGCCAGCAGCTTAGAGGGACACCCTAATTCACCCCTCCACTTT. Amino acid sequence: CASSLEGHPNSPLHF.

The count of this clone is one. J is TRBJ1-1 and V is TRBV29-1, with TRBD1 matching over 7 bases. Looked up from germline, CDR1 is SQVTM and CDR2 is ANQGSEA. The junction had 2 bases not matched to a gene; V was cut back by 4 bases and J by 3 bases. The CDR3 runs 12 residues. The CDR3: CSVGQGYTEAFF. CDR3 nucleotides: TGCAGCGTTGGACAGGGTTACACTGAAGCTTTCTTT. Complete variable domain (other parts from reference TRBV29-1 and TRBJ1-1): SAVISQKPSRDICQRGTSLTIQCQVDSQVTMMFWYRQQPGQSLTLIATANQGSEATYESGFVIDKFPISRPNLTFSTLTVSNMSPEDSSIYLCSVGQGYTEAFFGQGTRLTVV.

V is TRBV7-2 and J is TRBJ1-4; no definite D call. This CDR3 is built from 12 residues. Germline V lookup: CDR1 SGHTA, CDR2 FQGNSA. Trimming stripped 4 bases from V and 8 bases from J, with 8 bases between. This CDR3 is CASSSRREKLFF. CDR3 DNA sequence: TGTGCCAGCAGCTCCCGTCGGGAAAAACTGTTTTTT.

This clone was detected only once. The chain recombines TRBV5-6 with TRBJ2-2; 8 nucleotides match TRBD1. Germline V gene sequence: CDR1 SGHDT, CDR2 YYEEEE. This CDR3 contains 17 residues. V shed 4 bases and J 3 bases; nucleotides not matched to a gene: 11. CDR3 protein: CASSPGTGRGYTGELFF. DNA for the CDR3: TGTGCCAGCAGCCCCGGGACAGGCAGGGGGTACACCGGGGAGCTGTTTTTT.

This clone was counted once. The V call is TRBV2, the J call TRBJ1-1; D unresolved. The CDR3 is 12 amino acids. Germline CDR1 SNHLY, CDR2 FYNNEI. V was clipped by 2 bases and J by 3 bases, with 4 bases between them. CDR3 in amino acids: CASSEQDTEAFF. DNA of the CDR3: TGTGCCAGCAGTGAACAGGACACTGAAGCTTTCTTT.

This chain links TRBV25-1 with TRBJ1-3, with D possibly matching TRBD1 (5 bases). CDR3 size: 13 residues. V dropped 5 bases and J dropped 5 bases, with 10 bases sitting between them. Germline CDR1 reads MGHDK; CDR2 reads SYGVNS. The CDR3 nucleotides are TGTGCCAGCAGTCCCCCAGGGAGAAACACCATATATTTT. Residues: CASSPPGRNTIYF.

V and J are TRBV3-1 (or the pseudogene TRBV3-2) and TRBJ1-2, with 8 bases identical to TRBD1. This CDR3 is 16 amino acids long. Germline V gene data show CDR1 as LGHDT and CDR2 as YNNKEL (reference sequence). The J segment lost 5 bases and the V segment lost 2 bases, leaving 10 bases of the junction unmatched. In DNA, the CDR3 is TGTGCCAGCAGCCAAACTGATAGGACAGGGCGGTATGGCTACACCTTC. Translating gives CASSQTDRTGRYGYTF.